The rows below give T cell receptor beta chains drawn from one sample of a study of T cells after yellow fever vaccination. MiXCR, applied by TCRdb to the 5' RACE reads, yields one record per CDR3 protein. The repertoire holds roughly 400,000 distinct CDR3 sequences, 18% seen once, with 15% to 20% in the top ten. The specimen comprised PBMCs, sampled before the yellow fever booster vaccination. Receptor source: a man between 18 and 29 years old who received the YFV17D yellow fever vaccine. Both conserved end residues are part of each CDR3. The D gene is left open where the match is weak. The size entry is marked missing in some rows and otherwise reads once, few, many or a size class.

v_gene	abundance	d_gene	j_gene	CDR3aa	CDR3nt
TRBV20-1	few	TRBD1	TRBJ1-2	CSAGDWTGNYGYTF	TGCAGTGCGGGTGACTGGACAGGGAACTATGGCTACACCTTC
TRBV5-1	NA	TRBD1	TRBJ2-5	CASNWAGGVETQYF	TGCGCCAGCAACTGGGCAGGGGGCGTGGAGACCCAGTACTTC
TRBV15	NA	NA	TRBJ2-2	CATSRDRKGPVNGELFF	TGTGCCACCAGCAGAGATCGGAAAGGGCCGGTTAACGGGGAGCTGTTTTTT
TRBV23-1	few	NA	TRBJ2-3	CASSQSGSETSTDTQYF	TGCGCCAGCAGTCAATCGGGGTCAGAGACTAGCACAGATACGCAGTATTTT
TRBV5-1	few	TRBD2	TRBJ2-1	CASSLAGTRGNEQFF	TGCGCCAGCAGCTTGGCCGGGACTAGGGGGAATGAGCAGTTCTTC
TRBV7-6	NA	TRBD1	TRBJ2-3	CASSLRQGDTQYF	TGTGCCAGCAGCTTACGACAGGGAGATACGCAGTATTTT
TRBV6-2/TRBV6-3	many	TRBD1	TRBJ2-1	CASRTYRGESYNEQFF	TGTGCCAGCAGAACCTACAGGGGGGAATCCTACAATGAGCAGTTCTTC
TRBV4-1	few	TRBD1	TRBJ1-6	CASSHDRGNSPLHF	TGCGCCAGCAGCCATGACAGGGGAAATTCACCCCTCCACTTT
TRBV29-1	many	NA	TRBJ1-5	CSAGPGQNQPQHF	TGCAGCGCCGGCCCGGGACAAAATCAGCCCCAGCATTTT
TRBV3-1	few	NA	TRBJ1-1	CASSQAGTEAFF	TGTGCCAGCAGCCAGGCGGGAACTGAAGCTTTCTTT
TRBV5-1	NA	NA	TRBJ2-7	CASSLGVGLANEQYF	TGCGCCAGCAGCTTGGGAGTAGGTCTAGCGAACGAGCAGTACTTC
TRBV27	NA	TRBD1	TRBJ1-5	CASSPTGKGNQPQHF	TGTGCCAGCAGTCCGACAGGGAAAGGGAATCAGCCCCAGCATTTT
TRBV20-1	few	TRBD2	TRBJ2-5	CSASPTSGGEETQYF	TGCAGTGCTAGCCCGACTAGCGGGGGAGAAGAGACCCAGTACTTC
TRBV4-1	few	TRBD2	TRBJ2-5	CASSPNGLAGGQETQYF	TGCGCCAGCAGCCCTAATGGACTAGCGGGGGGACAAGAGACCCAGTACTTC
TRBV5-1	few	NA	TRBJ2-1	CASSFGATSYNEQFF	TGCGCCAGCAGCTTCGGAGCGACCTCCTACAATGAGCAGTTCTTC
TRBV5-1	NA	NA	TRBJ2-6	CASSPWGGGGANVLTF	TGCGCCAGCAGCCCCTGGGGGGGCGGTGGGGCCAACGTCCTGACTTTC
TRBV7-2	many	NA	TRBJ2-5	CASSPNREETQYF	TGTGCCAGCAGCCCAAACCGAGAAGAGACCCAGTACTTC
TRBV5-5	NA	TRBD1	TRBJ1-5	CASRAGTGGNQPQHF	TGTGCCAGCAGGGCCGGGACAGGGGGCAATCAGCCCCAGCACTTT
TRBV29-1	NA	NA	TRBJ2-5	CSVVGAVYNQETQYF	TGCAGCGTTGTTGGGGCGGTGTACAACCAAGAGACCCAGTACTTC
TRBV11-2	few	TRBD1	TRBJ2-5	CASSLQGVFRTQYF	TGTGCCAGCAGCCTCCAGGGGGTCTTCCGGACCCAGTACTTC
TRBV7-9	few	NA	TRBJ2-1	CASSSNEQFF	TGTGCCAGCAGCTCCAATGAGCAGTTCTTC
TRBV5-1	NA	NA	TRBJ2-5	CASSLGAAPKTQYF	TGCGCCAGCAGCCTAGGGGCGGCCCCGAAGACCCAGTACTTC
TRBV20-1	few	TRBD2	TRBJ2-3	CSARDPGGAGDTQYF	TGCAGTGCTAGAGATCCGGGGGGGGCCGGAGATACGCAGTATTTT
TRBV29-1	many	TRBD1	TRBJ2-5	CSGLAPRQGVSETQYF	TGCAGCGGTTTAGCCCCGAGACAGGGTGTTTCGGAGACCCAGTACTTC
TRBV12-3/TRBV12-4	few	TRBD1	TRBJ2-3	CASSLTGVKSPDTQYF	TGTGCCAGCAGTCTTACAGGGGTGAAAAGTCCAGATACGCAGTATTTT
TRBV20-1	few	TRBD1	TRBJ2-3	CSAGETGATSTDTQYF	TGCAGTGCTGGAGAGACAGGGGCTACTTCCACAGATACGCAGTATTTT
TRBV6-6	once	NA	TRBJ2-4	CASSYSISLAKNIQYF	TGTGCCAGCAGTTACTCGATTTCGTTAGCCAAAAACATTCAGTACTTC
TRBV27	NA	TRBD2	TRBJ2-1	CATRSSGTTNEQFF	TGTGCCACTCGCTCTAGCGGGACCACAAATGAGCAGTTCTTC
TRBV9	NA	TRBD2	TRBJ2-3	CASSVGTSGGSDTQYF	TGTGCCAGCAGCGTAGGGACTAGCGGGGGGTCCGATACGCAGTATTTT
TRBV5-1	few	TRBD2	TRBJ2-1	CASTSGDSYNEQFF	TGCGCCAGCACTAGCGGGGACTCCTACAATGAGCAGTTCTTC
TRBV11-2	NA	NA	TRBJ1-1	CASSLLHGELSNTEAFF	TGTGCCAGCAGCTTACTACACGGGGAGCTTTCGAACACTGAAGCTTTCTTT
TRBV9	few	NA	TRBJ1-4	CASSVSTQNEKLFF	TGTGCCAGCAGCGTATCGACCCAAAATGAAAAACTGTTTTTT
TRBV27	NA	NA	TRBJ1-5	CASSSFWGDSNQPQHF	TGTGCCAGCAGTTCCTTCTGGGGGGATAGCAATCAGCCCCAGCATTTT
TRBV20-1	NA	NA	TRBJ2-5	CSARDPLVGAGETQYF	TGCAGTGCTAGAGATCCCCTAGTGGGGGCGGGTGAGACCCAGTACTTC
TRBV25-1	once	NA	TRBJ2-1	CASGITGDSQFF	TGTGCCAGCGGGATCACAGGCGACTCTCAGTTCTTC
TRBV7-2	many	NA	TRBJ1-1	CATGAEAFF	TGTGCCACGGGGGCTGAAGCTTTCTTT
TRBV6-5	NA	NA	TRBJ2-7	CASSHGYGSSYEQYF	TGTGCCAGCAGTCACGGTTACGGGAGCTCCTACGAGCAGTACTTC
TRBV7-6	few	TRBD1	TRBJ1-1	CASSGQANTEAFF	TGTGCCAGCAGCGGACAGGCGAACACTGAAGCTTTCTTT
TRBV5-6	many	NA	TRBJ2-2	CASSLDVNTGELFF	TGTGCCAGCAGCTTGGACGTGAACACCGGGGAGCTGTTTTTT
TRBV11-2	NA	TRBD2	TRBJ2-4	CASSLGTSGGTKNIQYF	TGTGCCAGCAGCTTAGGAACTAGCGGGGGTACCAAAAACATTCAGTACTTC
TRBV2	few	NA	TRBJ2-5	CASNSEGWETQYF	TGTGCCAGCAACTCGGAGGGGTGGGAGACCCAGTACTTC
TRBV7-2	few	TRBD1	TRBJ1-2	CASRQTGEDYGYTF	TGTGCCAGCAGACAGACAGGGGAGGACTATGGCTACACCTTC